This T cell receptor beta chain was obtained from a study of cytomegalovirus exposure and HLA in healthy donors. Study in general: As an earlier analysis found, 180 million or so T cells yielded about 120 million unique TCR beta sequences.

From germline, CDR1 is LNHDA and CDR2 SQIVND (reference sequence). The CDR3 sequence is 13 residues long. With 3 bases removed from V and 7 bases from J, the gap between germline ends came to 12 bases. This PCR relied on a set of 60 Vbeta primers and 13 Jbeta primers. TCRdb's table, derived via immunoSEQ multiplex PCR, lists solely in-frame clones and lacks some. The sample has about 130,000 clones, roughly 74% seen once. The sequencing input was PBMCs. The clonotype was recovered from a man aged 35 to 55 in good health and CMV-seronegative. The chain is built from TRBV19 and TRBJ1-2; possible D gene TRBD1, 5 bases. The CDR3 DNA reads as TGTGCCAGTAGTATCGGGACTGATTTTGGCTACACCTTC. Amino acid sequence: CASSIGTDFGYTF.